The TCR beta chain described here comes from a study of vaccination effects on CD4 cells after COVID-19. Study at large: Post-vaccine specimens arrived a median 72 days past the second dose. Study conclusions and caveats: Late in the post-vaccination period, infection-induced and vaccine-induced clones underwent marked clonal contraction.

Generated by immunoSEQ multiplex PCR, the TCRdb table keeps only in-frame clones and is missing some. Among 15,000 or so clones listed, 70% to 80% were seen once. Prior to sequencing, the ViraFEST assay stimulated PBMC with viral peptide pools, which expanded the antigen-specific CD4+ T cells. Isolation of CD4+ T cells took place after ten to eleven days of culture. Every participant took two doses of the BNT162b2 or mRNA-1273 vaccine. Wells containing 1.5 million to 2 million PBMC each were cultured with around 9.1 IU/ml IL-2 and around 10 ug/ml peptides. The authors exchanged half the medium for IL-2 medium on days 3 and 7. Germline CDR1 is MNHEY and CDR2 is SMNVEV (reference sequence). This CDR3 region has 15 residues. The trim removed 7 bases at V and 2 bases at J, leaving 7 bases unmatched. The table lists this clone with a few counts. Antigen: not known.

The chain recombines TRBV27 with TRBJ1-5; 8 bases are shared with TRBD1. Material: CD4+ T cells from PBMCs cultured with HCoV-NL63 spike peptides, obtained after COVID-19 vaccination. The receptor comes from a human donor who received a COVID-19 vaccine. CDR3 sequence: CASTGQGGGNQPQHF. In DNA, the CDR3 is TGTGCCAGCACCGGACAGGGAGGGGGCAATCAGCCCCAGCATTTT.